This is a list of T cell receptor beta chains from one sample in a study of T cells in Graves' hyperthyroidism and ophthalmopathy. Via MiXCR, TCRdb re-called the multiplex PCR reads, giving one row per CDR3 protein. Of 500,000 or so distinct CDR3 sequences in the sample, under 20% were seen once. Input material: blood. All receptors derive from a woman under 30 with Graves' ophthalmopathy. Each CDR3 is given with its conserved first and last residue. A D gene is named only where the DNA matches it firmly. Size is stated for part of the rows, as once, few or many counts, or as a class when the clone is expanded.

J,V,size,D,DNA,CDR3
TRBJ1-2,TRBV13,many,-,TGTGCCAGCAGCGTCAGGGTTTCTGGCGGCTACACCTTC,CASSVRVSGGYTF
TRBJ1-5,TRBV20-1,-,TRBD1,TGCAGTGCTGCGCCGGGACAGGGCGGACAGCCCCAGCATTTT,CSAAPGQGGQPQHF
TRBJ1-1,TRBV27,few,TRBD1,TGTGCCAGCAGGGGGCAGGGGGACACTGAAGCTTTCTTT,CASRGQGDTEAFF
TRBJ2-1,TRBV28,many,-,TGTGCCAGCCGAAACAGGGTCGGCCATGAGCAGTTCTTC,CASRNRVGHEQFF
TRBJ1-5,TRBV20-1,many,TRBD1,TGCAGTGCTGAAGACAGGGTCCCGGATCAGCCCCAGCATTTT,CSAEDRVPDQPQHF
TRBJ2-1,TRBV19,few,-,TGTGCCAGTAGAGGGGCGGATGAGCAGTTCTTC,CASRGADEQFF
TRBJ2-1,TRBV6-6,many,TRBD2,TGTGCCAGCAGTTACTCGTACGGGAGGATTCCCTACAATGAGCAGTTCTTC,CASSYSYGRIPYNEQFF
TRBJ1-2,TRBV20-1,many,-,TGCAGTGCCCCGCTGCGACAGGGCTACACCTTC,CSAPLRQGYTF
TRBJ1-2,TRBV30,-,TRBD1,TGTGCCTTGAGTAAACCGGGACAGGGGAATTCTGGCTACACCTTC,CALSKPGQGNSGYTF
TRBJ1-1,TRBV3-1,many,-,TGTGCCAGCAGCCAAGGTGGGTCCGAAGCTTTCTTT,CASSQGGSEAFF
TRBJ1-1,TRBV7-9,many,-,TGTGCCAGCAGCTCTACCGGGACGCACACTGAAGCTTTCTTT,CASSSTGTHTEAFF
TRBJ1-4,TRBV6-1,once,-,TGTGCCAGCAGTGACTCACCAGGGGATAAACTGTTTTTT,CASSDSPGDKLFF
TRBJ2-5,TRBV11-2,many,-,TGTGCCAGCAGCTTAAGGACCCACGGGACCCAGTACTTC,CASSLRTHGTQYF
TRBJ1-2,TRBV11-2,many,-,TGTGCCAGCAGCTTAGATCCCAGAACGTCAGGCTACACCTTC,CASSLDPRTSGYTF
TRBJ2-7,TRBV6-2/TRBV6-3,-,-,TGTGCCAGCACCACAGGACTGGGTAGCTCCTACGAGCAGTACTTC,CASTTGLGSSYEQYF
TRBJ1-1,TRBV30,many,-,TGTGCCTGGAGGACCAGGGACACGAACAAGAACACTGAAGCTTTCTTT,CAWRTRDTNKNTEAFF
TRBJ2-4,TRBV3-1,-,-,TGTGCCAGCAGCCAAGGTATTAAAAGAGACATTCAGTACTTC,CASSQGIKRDIQYF
TRBJ1-1,TRBV30,many,-,TGTGCCTGGAGTGTTTTCAGGGGCACTGAAGCTTTCTTT,CAWSVFRGTEAFF
TRBJ2-3,TRBV5-4,-,TRBD2,TGTGCCAGCAGCCCACGACTAGCGGGTATCACAGATACGCAGTATTTT,CASSPRLAGITDTQYF
TRBJ2-3,TRBV3-1,many,TRBD2,TGTGCCAGCAGCCAAACTAGCGACCGACGCACAGATACGCAGTATTTT,CASSQTSDRRTDTQYF
TRBJ2-7,TRBV11-1,few,-,TGTGCCAGCAGCTTATCGTTGGGGCCCGCAAAAAACAGGGCAGCTTCCTACGAGCAGTACTTC,CASSLSLGPAKNRAASYEQYF
TRBJ1-1,TRBV3-1,many,TRBD1,TGTGCCAGCAGCCAACACAGGGGTGACACTGAAGCTTTCTTT,CASSQHRGDTEAFF